One sample yielded the 10 T cell receptor beta chains listed below, sequenced in a study of T cell clonality in common variable immunodeficiency. Measured with immunoSEQ multiplex PCR; TCRdb has only the in-frame clones, and not every one. The sample is made up of about 40,000 clones, none counted only once. The sequenced sample was peripheral blood mononuclear cells. The receptors come from a person aged 18 to 75 in good health.

This clone occurred many times. Coverage ceases 3 residues before the CDR3 finishes, and the germline J gene fills in the end. J is TRBJ2-7 and V is TRBV11-2; maybe TRBD2 (6 bases). Germline V gene data show CDR1 as SGHAT and CDR2 as FQNNGV. The CDR3 length is 14 residues. Trimming cost V 3 bases and J 1 base, with 10 bases left between them. The CDR3: CASSLTSPSYEQYF. Partial CDR3 DNA: TGTGCCAGCAGCTTGACTAGTCCTTCCTACGAG.

This clone was counted at least ten times. The read is 3 residues too short to cover the CDR3 end, so that end is filled in from the germline J gene. This chain links TRBV7-9 with TRBJ2-1; the match to TRBD1 covers 8 bases. Germline V CDR1 and CDR2: SEHNR, FQNEAQ (reference sequence). Trimming took 1 base from V and 8 from J; bases not matched to a gene: 1. This CDR3 contains 13 residues. CDR3 amino acids: CASSLVTGDEQFF. The sequenced part of the CDR3 DNA is TGTGCCAGCAGCTTAGTGACAGGGGATGAG.

This clone has ten or more counts. The read ends 3 residues early relative to the CDR3; the germline J gene fills the gap. This chain links TRBV20-1 with TRBJ2-7, with TRBD2 as a possible D gene (5 bases). V gave up 0 bases and J gave up 0 bases, with 12 bases separating them. Germline V CDR1 and CDR2: DFQATT, SNEGSKA (reference sequence). The CDR3 contains 15 residues. CDR3 region: CSARDRTGSSYEQYF. CDR3 DNA (partial): TGCAGTGCTAGAGATCGCACGGGGAGCTCCTACGAG.

This clone was recorded many times. The CDR3 goes on 3 residues after the read ends, and that part is filled in from the germline J gene. J is TRBJ1-1 and V is TRBV7-9, with 7 bases aligning to TRBD1. CDR3 length: 14 residues. V lost 5 bases, J lost 2 bases, and 5 bases stayed unmatched. The germline gives CDR1 SEHNR, CDR2 FQNEAQ (reference sequence). The CDR3 sequence is CASSLGQANTEAFF. CDR3 DNA, as far as it was read: TGTGCCAGCAGCCTCGGACAGGCAAACACTGAA.

This clone was counted ten times or more. The read stops 3 residues short of the end of the CDR3; the missing end is completed from the germline J gene. The V gene is TRBV6-1, the J gene TRBJ1-1, with a weak D call TRBD1 (5 bases). CDR1 is MNHNS and CDR2 is SASEGT in the germline V gene. This CDR3 has 14 amino acids. The V end lost 4 bases, the J end lost 1 base, and 10 bases lay between the germline ends. The part of the CDR3 DNA that was read is TGTGCCAGCAGTGTACAGGCGGAGAACACTGAA. It translates to CASSVQAENTE. The full CDR3 reads CASSVQAENTEAFF.

This clone was detected ten times or more. The read stops 3 residues short of the end of the CDR3; the missing end is completed from the germline J gene. This chain uses TRBV20-1 with TRBJ1-2, with TRBD1 identical over 10 bases. The CDR3 runs to 13 residues. V trimming: 5 bases; J trimming: 6 bases; junction bases outside the gene matches: 6. Germline assignment: CDR1 DFQATT and CDR2 SNEGSKA (reference sequence). The sequenced CDR3 bases are TGCAGTGCTCTATGGACAGGGGGTCATGGC. This sequence encodes CSALWTGGHG. The full CDR3 is CSALWTGGHGYTF.

This clone was seen many times. The CDR3 goes on 3 residues after the read ends, and that part is filled in from the germline J gene. V and J are TRBV20-1 and TRBJ1-1; 9 nucleotides match TRBD1. J lost 5 bases, V lost 6 bases, and 7 bases had no gene match. CDR1 and CDR2 (germline): DFQATT, SNEGSKA (reference sequence). The CDR3 has 13 amino acids. The part of the CDR3 DNA that was read is TGCAGTGCGAGGGGACAGGGACGAACTGAA. This codes for CSARGQGRTE. The entire CDR3 protein reads CSARGQGRTEAFF.

This clone came up many times. The CDR3 end lies 3 residues beyond the end of the read and is filled in from the germline J gene. The chain employs TRBV7-8 and TRBJ2-5; D call uncertain. Between the trimmed V and J ends, which lost 0 bases and 5 bases, there was a span of 7 bases. This CDR3 is built from 13 residues. In germline, CDR1 is SGHVS, CDR2 FQNEAQ. The CDR3 bases that were read are TGTGCCAGCAGCTTAGCTTGGCCGGAGACC. The encoded protein is CASSLAWPET. The complete CDR3 reads CASSLAWPETQYF.

This clone was counted many times. This CDR3 reads CASSRQGTSGDKNIQYF. CDR3 DNA (partial): TGCGCCAGCAGTCGACAGGGGACTAGCGGGGACAAAAACATT. The chain links TRBV5-1 to TRBJ2-4; 13 nucleotides agree with TRBD2. With the read ending 3 residues before the CDR3 end, the germline J gene is used to fill in that end. V lost 5 bases and J lost 3; bases outside the gene matches: 8. Per the germline V gene, CDR1 is SGHRS and CDR2 is YFSETQ. This CDR3 region has 17 residues.

This clone was observed a handful of times. The CDR3 sequence is CATSLAGGGETQYF. The sequenced CDR3 bases are TGTGCCACCTCTCTAGCGGGAGGGGGGGAGACC. This chain uses TRBV10-3 with TRBJ2-5; 12 positions agree with TRBD2. The read falls 3 residues short of the CDR3 end, and the missing part is taken from the germline J gene. Trimming took 10 bases from V and 5 from J; bases not matched to a gene: 8. There are 14 residues in the CDR3. The germline gives CDR1 ENHRY, CDR2 SYGVKD.